The rows below give T cell receptor beta chains drawn from one sample of a study of blood T cell repertoires in COVID-19. Repertoires were generated with immunoSEQ multiplex PCR, while TCRdb's copy carries only in-frame clones and drops some. The sample includes about 400,000 clones, less than 90% seen only once; the top ten take around 3%. Sequenced: PBMCs or T cells enriched from blood (not recorded which). All receptors come from a woman in her twenties or thirties who had recovered from COVID-19. Each CDR3 is given with its conserved first and last residue. The order of the fields is D gene, clone size, V gene, J gene, CDR3 DNA, CDR3 protein. The D gene is left open where the match is weak. Where a row states a size, it is once, few, many or the class of an expanded clone; other rows omit it.

>NA|NA|TRBV7-9|TRBJ2-3
TGTGCCAGCAGCTTAGTCGTAGATACGCAGTATTTT
CASSLVVDTQYF
>NA|NA|TRBV21-1|TRBJ2-7
TGTGCCAGCAGCAACGGCGAGGTAATCCTCTACGAGCAGTACTTC
CASSNGEVILYEQYF
>NA|NA|TRBV6-5|TRBJ1-6
TGTGCCAGCAGCCTCGACAGCCCCTCACCCCTCCACTTT
CASSLDSPSPLHF
>NA|NA|TRBV28|TRBJ2-6
TGTGCCAGCAGTTCCCGGGCCCCCGGGAGGGCCAACGTCCTGACTTTC
CASSSRAPGRANVLTF
>TRBD2|NA|TRBV19|TRBJ2-1
TGTGCCAGTAGTAGGGGCGGGAGGGCCCGCAATGAGCAGTTCTTC
CASSRGGRARNEQFF
>NA|once|TRBV6-5|TRBJ1-5
TGTGCCACCCACCGGGACACCGAGGAGCAGCCCCAGCATTTT
CATHRDTEEQPQHF
>TRBD2|NA|TRBV29-1|TRBJ2-7
TGCAGCGTTGAAGATAGGGGTAGCGGGAGAAGATACGAGCAGTACTTC
CSVEDRGSGRRYEQYF
>NA|NA|TRBV5-1|TRBJ1-2
TGCGCCAGCAGCCCTCTAGGGGGCTATGGCTACACCTTC
CASSPLGGYGYTF
>TRBD1|NA|TRBV6-6|TRBJ2-1
TGTGCCAGCAGTTACGAGACAGGGGGCAATGAGCAGTTCTTC
CASSYETGGNEQFF
>TRBD1|once|TRBV6-5|TRBJ2-3
TGTGCCAGCAGTTACCTCGGGACAGTGCCCACAGATACGCAGTATTTT
CASSYLGTVPTDTQYF
>NA|NA|TRBV5-1|TRBJ1-1
TGCGCCAGCAGCCTGAGGGCGGGGGACACTGAAGCTTTCTTT
CASSLRAGDTEAFF
>TRBD1|NA|TRBV9|TRBJ1-2
TGTGCCAGCACCAAGGACAGGGGGTTAAACTATGGCTACACCTTC
CASTKDRGLNYGYTF
>TRBD2|NA|TRBV6-4|TRBJ2-3
TGTGCCACCTCACGGACTAGCGGGAGCCCCACAGATACGCAGTATTTT
CATSRTSGSPTDTQYF
>NA|NA|TRBV7-8|TRBJ2-6
TGTGCCAGCAGCCAGACCCGGGTCGTTGGGGCCAACGTCCTGACTTTC
CASSQTRVVGANVLTF
>NA|NA|TRBV3-1/TRBV3-2|TRBJ2-2
TGTGCCAGCAGCCAAGGCCGGGGCACCGGGGAGCTGTTTTTT
CASSQGRGTGELFF
>TRBD2|NA|TRBV18|TRBJ2-7
TGTGCCAGCTCACCACTAGCGGGAGGGGCCTACGAGCAGTACTTC
CASSPLAGGAYEQYF
>TRBD2|NA|TRBV19|TRBJ2-1
TGTGCCAGTAGTAGAGCGGGATACAATGAGCAGTTCTTC
CASSRAGYNEQFF
>TRBD2|NA|TRBV25-1|TRBJ2-1
TGTGCCAGCAGTGAATCCGGGGCGAGACTAGCGGGCGTCGATGAGCAGTTCTTC
CASSESGARLAGVDEQFF
>TRBD2|once|TRBV2|TRBJ2-2
TGTGCCAGCACCCCGGGACTAGCCGGAGGCACCGGGGAGCTGTTTTTT
CASTPGLAGGTGELFF
>NA|NA|TRBV28|TRBJ2-7
TGTGCCAGCAGTTCAACGGGACAAACCTACGAGCAGTACTTC
CASSSTGQTYEQYF
>TRBD2|NA|TRBV6-5|TRBJ2-2
TGTGCCAGCAGTTCCCTCGGACTAGCTATCACCGGGGAGCTGTTTTTT
CASSSLGLAITGELFF
>TRBD1|NA|TRBV11-2|TRBJ1-1
TGTGCCAGCAGCCCAGCCAGGGGGCGAACTGAAGCTTTCTTT
CASSPARGRTEAFF
>NA|NA|TRBV5-1|TRBJ2-1
TGCGCCAGCAGCCCCTTAGGGGTGGAGGGTAATGAGCAGTTCTTC
CASSPLGVEGNEQFF
>NA|NA|TRBV18|TRBJ2-2
TGTGCCAGCTCACTGGGGGGACAGTTCACCGGGGAGCTGTTTTTT
CASSLGGQFTGELFF
>TRBD2|NA|TRBV5-1|TRBJ2-1
TGCGCCAGCAGCTTGCTAGCGGGAGGGTACAATGAGCAGTTCTTC
CASSLLAGGYNEQFF
>NA|NA|TRBV6-5|TRBJ2-2
TGTGCCAGCAGCTTGGACATTTTTACCGGGGAGCTGTTTTTT
CASSLDIFTGELFF
>TRBD2|NA|TRBV30|TRBJ2-7
TGTGCCTGGGGTCGGGGACTAGGAGGAGAGCAGTACTTC
CAWGRGLGGEQYF
>NA|NA|TRBV24-1|TRBJ2-1
TGTGCCACCAGTGATTTCAGGCCAGTGAGCTCCTACAATGAGCAGTTCTTC
CATSDFRPVSSYNEQFF
>NA|few|TRBV5-8|TRBJ2-7
TGTGCCAGCATCTCGACTAGAAACCCTATTAGCTACGAGCAGTACTTC
CASISTRNPISYEQYF
>NA|NA|TRBV2|TRBJ1-5
TGTGCCAGCAGGTCACAGTTCAATCAGCCCCAGCATTTT
CASRSQFNQPQHF
>TRBD2|NA|TRBV7-2|TRBJ2-5
TGTGCCAGCAGCTTAGCCCGGACTAGCGGGGGTCTGGAGACCCAGTACTTC
CASSLARTSGGLETQYF
>NA|NA|TRBV5-8|TRBJ1-2
TGTGCCAGCAGCTTGGGACAGAGTATGAACTATGGCTACACCTTC
CASSLGQSMNYGYTF
>NA|NA|TRBV28|TRBJ2-1
TGTGCCAGCAGACGGAGGGGGGGTGAGCAGTTCTTC
CASRRRGGEQFF
>NA|once|TRBV24-1|TRBJ2-5
TGTGCCACCAGTGAAGACAGACCGCCCGAGACCCAGTACTTC
CATSEDRPPETQYF
>NA|NA|TRBV4-1|TRBJ1-6
TGCGCCAGCAGCCCCGGAGCAGGGGAAAGTAATTCACCCCTCCACTTT
CASSPGAGESNSPLHF
>NA|NA|TRBV19|TRBJ2-3
TGTGCCAGTAGTATCGGGAGTGGTACGCAGTATTTT
CASSIGSGTQYF
>TRBD2|NA|TRBV11-2|TRBJ2-7
TGTGCCAGCAGCCCAATCGGGCCTAGCGGGGGCACGAGCTCCTACGAGCAGTACTTC
CASSPIGPSGGTSSYEQYF
>TRBD2|NA|TRBV29-1|TRBJ2-7
TGCAGCGTTGAATTCATAGCGGGGGGAACCTACGAGCAGTACTTC
CSVEFIAGGTYEQYF
>TRBD2|NA|TRBV7-2|TRBJ2-1
TGTGCCAGCAGCCCACTGGGACTAGCGGGGGCCACGTACAATGAGCAGTTCTTC
CASSPLGLAGATYNEQFF